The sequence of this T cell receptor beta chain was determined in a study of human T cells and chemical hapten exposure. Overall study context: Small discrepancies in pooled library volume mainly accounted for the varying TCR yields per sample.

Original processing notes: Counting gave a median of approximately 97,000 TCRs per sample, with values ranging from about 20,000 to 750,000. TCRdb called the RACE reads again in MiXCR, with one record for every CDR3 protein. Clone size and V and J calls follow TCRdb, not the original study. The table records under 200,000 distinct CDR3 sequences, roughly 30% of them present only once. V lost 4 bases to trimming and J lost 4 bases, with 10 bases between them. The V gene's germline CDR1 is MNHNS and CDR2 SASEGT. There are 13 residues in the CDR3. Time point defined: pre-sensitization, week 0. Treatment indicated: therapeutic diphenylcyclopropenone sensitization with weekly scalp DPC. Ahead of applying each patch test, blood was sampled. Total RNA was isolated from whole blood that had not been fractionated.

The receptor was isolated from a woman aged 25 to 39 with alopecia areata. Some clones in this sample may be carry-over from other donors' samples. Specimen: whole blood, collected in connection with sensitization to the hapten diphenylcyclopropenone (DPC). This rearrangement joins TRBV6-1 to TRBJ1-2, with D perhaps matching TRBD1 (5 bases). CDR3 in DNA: TGTGCCAGCAGTGGAGGGGCTGGCTATGGCTACACCTTC. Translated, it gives CASSGGAGYGYTF.